The source of this T cell receptor (beta chain) is a study of blood T cell repertoires in COVID-19 (dated by TCRdb to 2020 to 2022). For context, the study as a whole: Samples covering the acute and convalescent phases of COVID-19 were provided by collaborators in the United States, Italy and Spain. The dataset comprised deeply sampled blood TCRbeta repertoires from subjects exposed to, actively infected with, or recovered from COVID-19. Where available, HLA class I and class II types were taken from metadata supplied by the sample provider and were not determined by assay-based typing. Samples came from the ongoing ImmuneRACE study (first 160 participants) plus 1,254 subjects from 6 global collaborators. Sample metadata almost always included a de-identified subject ID, COVID-19 status, age in years and sex. The material from the prospective study consisted of cDNA or gDNA derived from T cells, B-cell-depleted T cells, or PBMCs. The repertoires were released in a freely available public database meant as a resource for research on the immune response to SARS-CoV-2. The study at large found these results: The quantity of clinical and demographic metadata differed by source and by participant and was supplied without curation.

Of note for this clone: The target of this receptor is not known. There are no base qualities to consult, and no much larger clone falls within one base.

Via the germline V gene, CDR1 is ENHRY and CDR2 SYGVKD. V is clipped by 10 bases and J by 3 bases, and the sequence between their germline boundaries is 19 bases long. From cysteine to phenylalanine, the CDR3 is 15 amino acids long. CDR3 DNA only is kept here, 45 bases in frame from base 1. One collaborating source in Seattle enrolled patients during active infection and followed them longitudinally through the course of disease. The collaborating institutions used their own protocols to collect whole blood in K2EDTA tubes. For TCRbeta analysis, collaborators shipped samples in one of three forms: frozen whole blood, isolated PBMCs, or DNA extracted from either of those sample types. The immunoSEQ Assay, a bias-controlled multiplex PCR, was used to amplify TCRbeta CDR3 regions from genomic DNA. The source study handled its data this way. Within the assay, amplification of reference gene primers was used to estimate how many nucleated cells each sample contained. To quantify the absolute abundance of each unique TCRbeta CDR3 rearrangement, sequence reads were collapsed and filtered. Productive Simpson clonality was computed per sample as the square root of Simpson's diversity index over productive rearrangements. Drawn from immuneACCESS, this table holds only the in-frame rearrangements with V and J called that TCRdb kept. Clones are partly lost; checked studies trace under half to an unresolved V gene and leave the rest unexplained. V and J calls and clone size follow that table, whereas D and trimming were derived from the DNA. The sample table holds 250,000 to 300,000 clones, of which about 86% were seen once. The ten largest make up about 12% of the sample.

This clonotype was sampled from a woman younger than 45 with COVID-19, enrolled during active disease. The sequencing input was peripheral blood. Recombination connected TRBV10-3 to TRBJ2-1; TRBD1 is a possible D gene, resting on 7 matching bases. For the CDR3, the sequence is CATGGPVGGYNEQFF. The DNA sequence is given as TGTGCCACAGGGGGGCCTGTCGGGGGCTACAATGAGCAGTTCTTC.